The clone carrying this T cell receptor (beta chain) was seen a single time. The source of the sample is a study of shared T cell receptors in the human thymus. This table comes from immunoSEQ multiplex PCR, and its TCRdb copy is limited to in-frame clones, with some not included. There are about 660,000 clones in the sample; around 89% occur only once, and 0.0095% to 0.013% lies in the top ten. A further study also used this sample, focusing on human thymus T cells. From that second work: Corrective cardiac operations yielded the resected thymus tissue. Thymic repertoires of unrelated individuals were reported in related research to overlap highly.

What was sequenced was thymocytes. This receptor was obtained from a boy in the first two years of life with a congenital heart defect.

This CDR3 reads CASSDLTTGTQETQYF. The CDR3 DNA follows: TGTGCCAGCAGTGATCTAACAACAGGGACCCAAGAGACCCAGTACTTC. The genes are TRBV25-1 and TRBJ2-5, with D possibly matching TRBD1 (6 bases). The CDR3 sequence is 16 residues long. Germline-derived CDR1 and CDR2 are MGHDK and SYGVNS. The ends were cut back, 3 bases at V and 1 base at J, with 15 bases in the middle.